The 26 T cell receptor beta chains given below trace back to one sample, sequenced in a study of CD8 T cells in Susac syndrome. The RNA, about 0.5 to 1 ug, was put through reverse transcription using random hexamers. A single record per CDR3 protein comes from TCRdb applying MiXCR to the immunoSEQ multiplex PCR reads. The data contain a few hundred thousand distinct CDR3 sequences, 92% of them seen just once; the ten biggest clones take up roughly 0.13%. Sequenced: CD8+ T cells from PBMCs. Receptor source: a human donor with multiple sclerosis.

V and J are TRBV20-1 and TRBJ2-1; 8 bases align to TRBD2. The J segment lost 7 bases and the V segment lost 0 bases, leaving 5 bases of the junction unmatched. The germline CDR1 and CDR2 sequences are DFQATT and SNEGSKA (reference sequence). The CDR3 consists of 14 residues. DNA of the CDR3: TGCAGTGCTAGAGATACTAGCGGACTAAATGAGCAGTTCTTC. Amino acids: CSARDTSGLNEQFF.

This chain uses TRBV13 with TRBJ2-3; possibly TRBD2 for D (5 bases). The CDR3 covers 20 residues. CDR1 is PRHDT and CDR2 is FYEKMQ in the germline V gene (reference sequence). Trimming took off 1 base at V and 0 bases at J, with 23 bases between the two ends. The CDR3 loop reads CASSLERAVDSPTSTDTQYF. Here the CDR3 DNA reads TGTGCCAGCAGCTTAGAGCGAGCCGTGGACTCGCCGACTAGCACAGATACGCAGTATTTT.

The CDR3 nucleotides are TGTGCCAGCAGGGCCGGGACAGACAACACCGGGGAGCTGTTTTTT. It specifies CASRAGTDNTGELFF. The V and J genes are TRBV7-9 and TRBJ2-2; 7 bases align to TRBD1. The CDR3 runs 15 residues. With V trimmed by 6 bases and J by 2 bases, 6 bases remained unmatched. Germline V lookup: CDR1 SEHNR, CDR2 FQNEAQ (reference sequence).

The J gene is TRBJ1-3, the V gene TRBV5-4; no clear D gene. V lost 3 bases, J lost 2 bases, and 6 bases lay in between. Per the germline V gene, CDR1 is SGHNT and CDR2 is YYREEE (reference sequence). The CDR3 is 13 residues long. The CDR3 here is CASSSVPGNTIYF. For the CDR3, the DNA is TGTGCCAGCAGCTCTGTCCCTGGAAACACCATATATTTT.

The chain links TRBV6-5 to TRBJ1-2, with D tentatively TRBD1 (6 bases). The CDR3 covers 13 residues. Per the germline V gene, CDR1 is MNHEY and CDR2 is SVGAGI. Trimming stripped 6 bases from V and 8 bases from J, with 16 bases between. The chain's CDR3 is CASSFNRVRGYTF. The CDR3 DNA reads as TGTGCCAGCAGCTTCAACAGGGTGAGAGGCTACACCTTC.

The chain uses TRBV4-1 and TRBJ2-2; D might be TRBD2 (5 bases). The V end lost 5 bases, the J end lost 4 bases, and 11 bases lay between the germline ends. CDR1 is MGHRA and CDR2 is YSYEKL in the germline V gene. CDR3 length equals 14 residues. CDR3 sequence reads: CASSGSSLTGELFF. CDR3 bases: TGCGCCAGCAGCGGGAGTTCTCTCACCGGGGAGCTGTTTTTT.

V is TRBV20-1 and J is TRBJ2-7; TRBD2 aligns across 9 bases. This CDR3 is built from 13 residues. Germline V lookup: CDR1 DFQATT, CDR2 SNEGSKA (reference sequence). J was trimmed by 3 bases and V by 5 bases; bases with no gene match: 5. The CDR3 bases are TGCAGTGCTTTTAGCGGGAGTATCTACGAGCAGTACTTC. This gives the protein CSAFSGSIYEQYF.

The rearrangement links TRBV6-4 to TRBJ2-1, with TRBD2 matching over 9 bases. The CDR3 consists of 15 residues. CDR1 and CDR2 (germline): MRHNA, SNTAGT. The V gene end was trimmed by 1 base and the J gene end by 2 bases; junction bases not matched to a gene: 0. CDR3 sequence: CASSDLAGAYNEQFF. The CDR3 coding sequence is TGTGCCAGCAGTGACTTAGCGGGAGCCTACAATGAGCAGTTCTTC.

V and J are TRBV2 and TRBJ2-7; 10 bases align to TRBD2. This CDR3 is 17 amino acids long. Germline V gene data show CDR1 as SNHLY and CDR2 as FYNNEI. V trimming: 5 bases; J trimming: 1 base; junction bases outside the gene matches: 11. The CDR3 DNA reads TGTGCCAGCAGTCCTTCCCCTAGCGGGAGAAGGTCCTACGAGCAGTACTTC. Translated, it gives CASSPSPSGRRSYEQYF.

V is TRBV9 and J is TRBJ2-1; D not certain. V dropped 2 bases and J dropped 6 bases, with 6 bases sitting between them. Germline loops: CDR1 SGDLS, CDR2 YYNGEE. CDR3 size: 12 residues. The CDR3 spells CASSVTLNEQFF. In nucleotides, the CDR3 is TGTGCCAGCAGCGTTACCCTCAATGAGCAGTTCTTC.

The chain recombines TRBV12-3 or TRBV12-4 with TRBJ2-1; 10 nucleotides match TRBD1. The CDR3 contains 17 residues. Germline trimming cut 4 bases from V and 1 base from J; bases unmatched to any gene: 7. The CDR3 bases are TGTGCCAGCAGTTCCGGGACAGGGGAATCGTCCTACAATGAGCAGTTCTTC. The encoded protein is CASSSGTGESSYNEQFF.

The chain links TRBV6-1 to TRBJ2-1; D tentatively reads TRBD1 or TRBD2 (6 bases each). CDR1 is MNHNS and CDR2 is SASEGT in the germline V gene. Trimming stripped 1 base from V and 12 bases from J, with 10 bases between. CDR3 length equals 12 residues. CDR3 loop: CASSEVWGAQFF. The DNA for the CDR3 is TGTGCCAGCAGTGAAGTGTGGGGGGCGCAGTTCTTC.

The sample holds one count of this clonotype. This chain joins TRBV29-1 and TRBJ2-1, with D tentatively TRBD2 (6 bases). This CDR3 contains 14 residues. Looked up from germline, CDR1 is SQVTM and CDR2 is ANQGSEA. Trimming stripped 4 bases from V and 2 bases from J, with 12 bases between. CDR3 sequence: CSVVRRGTYNEQFF. The CDR3 nucleotides are TGCAGCGTTGTTAGGCGGGGTACCTACAATGAGCAGTTCTTC.

The chain has TRBV5-6 and TRBJ2-7; possibly TRBD2 for D (5 bases). Looked up from germline, CDR1 is SGHDT and CDR2 is YYEEEE. V was trimmed by 2 bases and J by 6 bases, leaving 9 bases between them. This CDR3 region has 12 residues. The CDR3 sequence: CASSFGLAEQYF. CDR3 in DNA: TGTGCCAGCAGCTTTGGACTTGCCGAGCAGTACTTC.

The J gene is TRBJ1-1, the V gene TRBV19, with D possibly matching TRBD1 (6 bases). V lost 1 base and J lost 3, with 12 bases in between. The CDR3 loop spans 15 amino acids. The V gene's germline CDR1 is LNHDA and CDR2 SQIVND (reference sequence). The CDR3 DNA sequence: TGTGCCAGTAGTATAGGAGGCGGGGGCCACACTGAAGCTTTCTTT. It encodes CASSIGGGGHTEAFF.

The gene calls are TRBV7-9 and TRBJ2-7, with D perhaps TRBD2 (5 bases). Germline values: CDR1 SEHNR, CDR2 FQNEAQ (reference sequence). Trimming removed 7 bases from V and 3 bases from J, with 16 bases in between. This CDR3 region has 14 residues. The CDR3 DNA is TGTGCCAGCACCCCGGAGGCTACAATCTACGAGCAGTACTTC. Its protein product is CASTPEATIYEQYF.

The chain uses TRBV5-6 and TRBJ1-1, with TRBD1 identical over 11 bases. Germline lookup yields CDR1 SGHDT and CDR2 YYEEEE. V trimming: 4 bases; J trimming: 5 bases; junction bases outside the gene matches: 10. The CDR3 has 16 amino acids. Here the CDR3 reads CASSIGQGALGTEAFF. DNA for the CDR3: TGTGCCAGCAGCATAGGACAGGGGGCTCTGGGGACTGAAGCTTTCTTT.

This rearrangement joins TRBV12-2 to TRBJ2-7. TRBV12-2 counts as a pseudogene. This CDR3 spans 15 amino acids. CDR3 loop: CASRPADDKSYEQYF. CDR3 nucleotide sequence: TGTGCAAGTCGCCCGGCCGACGACAAGTCCTACGAGCAGTACTTC.

This chain joins TRBV15 and TRBJ2-7, with a possible D match to TRBD2 (6 bases). The V gene's germline CDR1 is LNHNV and CDR2 YYDKDF (reference sequence). There are 16 residues in the CDR3. V dropped 4 bases and J dropped 5 bases, with 21 bases sitting between them. Here the CDR3 reads CATSTPGAGNGDEQYF. CDR3 nucleotides: TGTGCCACCAGCACCCCGGGCGCGGGGAACGGGGACGAGCAGTACTTC.

The rearrangement joins TRBV13 to TRBJ2-3; 11 bases match TRBD2. The CDR3 totals 17 residues. Looked up from germline, CDR1 is PRHDT and CDR2 is FYEKMQ (reference sequence). Trimming took 0 bases from V and 3 from J; bases not matched to a gene: 5. As DNA, the CDR3 is TGTGCCAGCAGCTTAGGCGTAGCGGGGGGGCCAACAGATACGCAGTATTTT. Its protein is CASSLGVAGGPTDTQYF.

The CDR3 loop is CASRAGLAGRETQYF. CDR3 nucleotide sequence: TGCGCCAGCAGGGCGGGACTAGCAGGTCGCGAGACCCAGTACTTC. V gene TRBV5-1 combines with J gene TRBJ2-5, with 9 bases lining up with TRBD2. CDR1 and CDR2 (germline): SGHRS, YFSETQ. CDR3 length equals 15 residues. The ends lost 5 bases at V and 5 bases at J; junction bases unmatched: 10.

The chain carries TRBV9 and TRBJ2-5; maybe TRBD2 (6 bases). The germline V and J ends were trimmed by 0 bases and 3 bases, with 12 bases remaining between them. CDR3 length: 15 amino acids. Germline V gene data show CDR1 as SGDLS and CDR2 as YYNGEE. The CDR3 sequence: CASSVEFSGEETQYF. The DNA of the CDR3 is TGTGCCAGCAGCGTAGAATTTAGCGGAGAAGAGACCCAGTACTTC. The full variable domain, with the rest looked up from reference TRBV9 and TRBJ2-5, is DSGVTQTPKHLITATGQRVTLRCSPRSGDLSVYWYQQSLDQGLQFLIQYYNGEERAKGNILERFSAQQFPDLHSELNLSSLELGDSALYFCASSVEFSGEETQYFGPGTRLLVL.

The chain recombines TRBV19 with TRBJ2-7; D possibly corresponds to TRBD1 (7 bases). The CDR3 is 17 residues long. Per germline, CDR1 LNHDA and CDR2 SQIVND (reference sequence). Trimming shortened V by 3 bases and J by 2 bases, and 20 bases separated the two germline ends. The CDR3, as DNA: TGTGCCAGTAGTATTGCAGGGGGGACATCCACACCCTACGAGCAGTACTTC. Translating it yields CASSIAGGTSTPYEQYF.

V is TRBV7-9 and J is TRBJ2-1; D unresolved. Germline V gives CDR1 SEHNR, CDR2 FQNEAQ (reference sequence). The CDR3 covers 12 residues. The V gene lost 5 bases and the J gene lost 5 bases, with 7 bases spanning the gap. The CDR3 DNA follows: TGTGCCAGCAGCCCCGCAAACAATGAGCAGTTCTTC. It is translated as CASSPANNEQFF.

V usage is TRBV2 and J usage is TRBJ2-1, with TRBD1 matching over 7 bases. V dropped 3 bases and J dropped 0; count of bases not matched to a gene: 5. The CDR3 totals 16 residues. Germline loops: CDR1 SNHLY, CDR2 FYNNEI. CDR3 region: CASSDPGDSSYNEQFF. The CDR3 DNA follows: TGTGCCAGCAGTGATCCCGGGGACAGCTCCTACAATGAGCAGTTCTTC.

The chain uses TRBV19 and TRBJ1-1, with D uncertain. The V gene lost 8 bases and the J gene lost 0 bases, with 13 bases spanning the gap. The CDR3 contains 14 residues. CDR1 is LNHDA, CDR2 SQIVND, per germline (reference sequence). This chain's CDR3 is CASSWGRMNTEAFF. CDR3 nucleotide sequence: TGTGCCAGTTCGTGGGGAAGGATGAACACTGAAGCTTTCTTT.